The rows below give T cell receptor beta chains drawn from one sample of a study of vaccination effects on CD4 cells after COVID-19. The antigens these receptors bind are not known. This table comes from immunoSEQ multiplex PCR, and its TCRdb copy is limited to in-frame clones, with some not included. The table shows 25,000 to 30,000 clones, with less than 75% occurring only once. The specimen comprised CD4+ T cells from PBMCs cultured without peptide, sampled before COVID-19 vaccination. The source is a human donor who received a COVID-19 vaccine. Each CDR3 is given with its conserved first and last residue. A D gene is named only where the DNA matches it firmly. Expanded clones are given a class, and other clones once, few, many or no size at all.

>TRBJ2-3|.|.|TRBV19
CASSTVAASTDTQYF
TGTGCCAGTAGTACGGTAGCGGCTAGCACAGATACGCAGTATTTT
>TRBJ2-2|.|.|TRBV9
CASSVGTMNTGELFF
TGTGCCAGCAGCGTAGGGACGATGAACACCGGGGAGCTGTTTTTT
>TRBJ2-1|few|.|TRBV5-4
CASSLRLVNEQFF
TGTGCCAGCAGCTTGAGGCTCGTCAATGAGCAGTTCTTC
>TRBJ1-6|.|.|TRBV7-9
CASSLVTDLYNSPLHF
TGTGCCAGCAGCTTAGTAACAGATCTCTATAATTCACCCCTCCACTTT
>TRBJ2-5|.|.|TRBV4-1
CASSPRDGTQYF
TGCGCCAGCAGCCCCAGGGATGGGACCCAGTACTTC
>TRBJ2-3|.|.|TRBV4-1
CASSRDIDTQYF
TGCGCCAGCAGCCGCGATATAGATACGCAGTATTTT
>TRBJ1-1|.|TRBD1|TRBV7-8
CASSPDRGLLGAEAFF
TGTGCCAGCAGCCCGGACAGGGGGCTTCTGGGCGCTGAAGCTTTCTTT
>TRBJ1-2|.|.|TRBV7-9
CASSPPSGGYGYTF
TGTGCCAGCAGCCCCCCGAGCGGCGGCTATGGCTACACCTTC
>TRBJ1-1|.|TRBD1|TRBV18
CASSPSQGALPEAFF
TGTGCCAGCTCACCCAGTCAGGGGGCGCTCCCTGAAGCTTTCTTT
>TRBJ1-5|few|.|TRBV4-1
CASSPLGGARAQPQHF
TGCGCCAGCAGCCCTCTGGGGGGGGCTCGGGCTCAGCCCCAGCATTTT
>TRBJ1-5|.|.|TRBV23-1
CASSQSPGGDQPQHF
TGCGCCAGCAGTCAATCGCCGGGGGGAGATCAGCCCCAGCATTTT
>TRBJ1-2|.|.|TRBV5-1
CASSLEVSGEGYTF
TGCGCCAGCAGCTTGGAGGTTAGCGGAGAGGGCTACACCTTC
>TRBJ2-3|.|.|TRBV6-1
CASSDRTRSTDTQYF
TGTGCCAGCAGTGATCGTACTAGAAGCACAGATACGCAGTATTTT
>TRBJ2-3|once|TRBD2|TRBV12-3/TRBV12-4
CASRGGGSDTQYF
TGTGCCAGCAGGGGGGGAGGGAGCGATACGCAGTATTTT
>TRBJ1-1|.|.|TRBV11-3
CASSSSDMNTEAFF
TGTGCCAGCAGCTCCTCAGATATGAACACTGAAGCTTTCTTT
>TRBJ2-2|.|.|TRBV5-6
CASSFQGWGGTGELFF
TGTGCCAGCAGCTTCCAGGGGTGGGGTGGCACCGGGGAGCTGTTTTTT
>TRBJ2-7|.|TRBD2|TRBV7-2
CASSTSGGAYEQYF
TGTGCCAGCAGCACAAGCGGGGGGGCGTACGAGCAGTACTTC
>TRBJ2-5|.|TRBD1|TRBV5-1
CASSSWTGQETQYF
TGCGCCAGCAGCTCATGGACAGGCCAAGAGACCCAGTACTTC
>TRBJ2-2|few|.|TRBV10-1
CASSAKGAGELFF
TGCGCCAGCAGCGCCAAGGGAGCTGGGGAGCTGTTTTTT
>TRBJ1-2|few|TRBD1|TRBV7-9
CASSPRDSFNTF
TGTGCCAGCAGCCCACGGGACAGTTTTAACACCTTC
>TRBJ1-5|few|.|TRBV6-1
CASSDQAYSNQPQHF
TGTGCCAGCAGTGATCAGGCTTATAGCAATCAGCCCCAGCATTTT
>TRBJ2-7|.|.|TRBV18
CASSPRTLYEQYF
TGTGCCAGCTCACCGAGGACCCTCTACGAGCAGTACTTC
>TRBJ2-1|once|.|TRBV11-2
CASSLFIGGSYNEQFF
TGTGCCAGCAGCTTATTTATCGGTGGCTCCTACAATGAGCAGTTCTTC
>TRBJ1-1|.|TRBD1|TRBV18
CASSPSQGVNTEAFF
TGTGCCAGCTCACCATCCCAGGGGGTGAACACTGAAGCTTTCTTT
>TRBJ1-2|.|TRBD1|TRBV4-1
CASSQESQGGGGYTF
TGCGCCAGCAGCCAAGAGTCGCAGGGGGGGGGTGGCTACACCTTC
>TRBJ2-1|few|TRBD2|TRBV11-3
CASSLDGGSYNEQFF
TGTGCCAGCAGCTTAGACGGCGGGAGCTACAATGAGCAGTTCTTC
>TRBJ1-1|.|.|TRBV19
CASRTKAAGQGTEAFF
TGTGCCAGTAGGACAAAGGCGGCAGGGCAGGGGACTGAAGCTTTCTTT
>TRBJ2-5|.|.|TRBV11-2
CASSRGPQETQYF
TGTGCCAGCAGCCGGGGACCTCAAGAGACCCAGTACTTC
>TRBJ2-1|.|TRBD2|TRBV10-1
CASSTGTSGSREQFF
TGCGCCAGCAGTACCGGGACTAGCGGGAGTAGGGAGCAGTTCTTC
>TRBJ2-7|.|TRBD2|TRBV19
CASSIGRLAGDVYEQYF
TGTGCCAGTAGTATTGGAAGGCTAGCGGGGGACGTCTACGAGCAGTACTTC
>TRBJ2-7|few|TRBD1|TRBV7-8
CASSSRTGSYEQYF
TGTGCCAGCAGCTCCAGGACAGGCTCCTACGAGCAGTACTTC
>TRBJ1-1|few|.|TRBV11-2
CASSFEANTEAFF
TGTGCCAGCAGCTTTGAAGCGAACACTGAAGCTTTCTTT
>TRBJ1-6|few|TRBD1|TRBV28
CASSPPTGSRSPLHF
TGTGCCAGCAGCCCTCCGACAGGGTCGCGTTCACCCCTCCACTTT
>TRBJ2-3|.|.|TRBV2
CASRRGVRTDTQYF
TGTGCCAGCAGGAGGGGGGTACGCACAGATACGCAGTATTTT
>TRBJ2-5|.|TRBD2|TRBV15
CATSRDSSGGKTQYF
TGTGCCACCAGCAGAGATTCTAGCGGGGGGAAGACCCAGTACTTC
>TRBJ2-3|.|.|TRBV11-2
CASSPDYADTQYF
TGTGCCAGCAGCCCAGACTACGCAGATACGCAGTATTTT
>TRBJ1-4|once|.|TRBV5-4
CASSLAGPTYNEKLFF
TGTGCCAGCAGCTTGGCAGGGCCCACATATAATGAAAAACTGTTTTTT
>TRBJ2-2|.|TRBD1|TRBV6-5
CASTQGEFAGELFF
TGTGCCAGCACCCAGGGGGAGTTTGCCGGGGAGCTGTTTTTT
>TRBJ1-5|few|TRBD1|TRBV19
CATRIGDSQAYSNQPQHF
TGTGCCACCAGGATAGGGGACAGCCAGGCCTATAGCAATCAGCCCCAGCATTTT
>TRBJ2-2|.|.|TRBV2
CASRPAVNTGELFF
TGTGCCAGCAGGCCAGCGGTGAACACCGGGGAGCTGTTTTTT